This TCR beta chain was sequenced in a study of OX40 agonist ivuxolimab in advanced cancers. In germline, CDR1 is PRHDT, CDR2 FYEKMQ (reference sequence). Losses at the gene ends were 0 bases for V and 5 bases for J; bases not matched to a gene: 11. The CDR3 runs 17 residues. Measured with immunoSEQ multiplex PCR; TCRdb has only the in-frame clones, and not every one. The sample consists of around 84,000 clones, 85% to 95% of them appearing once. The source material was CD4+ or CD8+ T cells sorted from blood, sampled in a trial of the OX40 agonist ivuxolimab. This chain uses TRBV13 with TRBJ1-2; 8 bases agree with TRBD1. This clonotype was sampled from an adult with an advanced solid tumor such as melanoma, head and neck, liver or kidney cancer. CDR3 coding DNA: TGTGCCAGCAGCTTAGGGACAGGGGATTTTGATGGTTATGGCTACACCTTC. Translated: CASSLGTGDFDGYGYTF.